Presented here are 3 T cell receptor beta chains from one specimen sequenced in a study of T-cell memory formation after mild COVID-19. Using its own MiXCR run on the 5' RACE reads, TCRdb lists one record per CDR3 protein. The sample has about 14,000 distinct CDR3 sequences, 9.5% to 15% seen once. Sequenced: PBMCs or a T cell subset sorted from them (not recorded which). The receptors were sampled from an adult woman who had mild COVID-19 (a few samples of this study predate the infection). Cell type and time point are not known.

This clonotype has a single count. The rearrangement uses TRBV29-1 and TRBJ2-3, with no clear D. The CDR3 covers 11 residues. Per germline, CDR1 SQVTM and CDR2 ANQGSEA. V gave up 5 bases and J gave up 1 base, with 4 bases separating them. CDR3 nucleotide sequence: TGCAGCGTTCCTCGCACAGATACGCAGTATTTT. This codes for CSVPRTDTQYF.

This clonotype showed up many times. This chain links TRBV7-9 with TRBJ2-5, with 13 positions matching TRBD2. This CDR3 is built from 19 residues. In germline, CDR1 is SEHNR, CDR2 FQNEAQ (reference sequence). The junction had 13 bases not matched to a gene; V was cut back by 4 bases and J by 2 bases. The CDR3: CASSSPGTSGAAWQETQYF. The CDR3 nucleotides read TGTGCCAGCAGCTCCCCGGGGACTAGCGGGGCCGCCTGGCAAGAGACCCAGTACTTC.

CDR3 residues: CASSPTSGETQYF. The CDR3 DNA sequence: TGTGCCAGCAGCCCAACTAGTGGTGAGACCCAGTACTTC. This chain uses TRBV7-8 with TRBJ2-5, with D possibly TRBD2 on 5 matching bases. The V and J ends lost 5 bases and 5 bases respectively, with 12 bases between them. This CDR3 spans 13 amino acids. The germline V gene has CDR1 SGHVS and CDR2 FQNEAQ.